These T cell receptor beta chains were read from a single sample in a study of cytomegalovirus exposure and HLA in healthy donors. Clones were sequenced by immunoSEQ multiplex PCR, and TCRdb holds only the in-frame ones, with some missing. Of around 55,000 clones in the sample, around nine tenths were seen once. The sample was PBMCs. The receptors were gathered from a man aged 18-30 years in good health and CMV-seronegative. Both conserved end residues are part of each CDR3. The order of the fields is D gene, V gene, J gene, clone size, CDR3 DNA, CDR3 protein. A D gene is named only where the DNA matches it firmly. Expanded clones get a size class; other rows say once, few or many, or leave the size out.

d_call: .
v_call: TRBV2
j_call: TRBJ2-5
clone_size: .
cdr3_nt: TGTGCCAGCAGTGAAGGGGGCGCGAAGACCCAGTACTTC
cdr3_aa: CASSEGGAKTQYF

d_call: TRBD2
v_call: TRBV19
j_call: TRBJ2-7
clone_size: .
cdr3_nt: TGTGCCAGTAGTATAGGCGGGAGCTCCTACGAGCAGTACTTC
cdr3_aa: CASSIGGSSYEQYF

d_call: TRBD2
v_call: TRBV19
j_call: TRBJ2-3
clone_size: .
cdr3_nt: TGTGCCAGTAGGACTAGCGGGAGGGCCGGGGATACGCAGTATTTT
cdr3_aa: CASRTSGRAGDTQYF

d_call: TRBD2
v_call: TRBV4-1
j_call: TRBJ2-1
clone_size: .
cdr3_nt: TGCGCCAGCAAAGCGGGAGATGAATCCTACAATGAGCAGTTCTTC
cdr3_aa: CASKAGDESYNEQFF

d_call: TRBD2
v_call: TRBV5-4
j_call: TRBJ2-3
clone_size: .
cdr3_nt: TGTGCCAGCAGCCGTCCAGCGGGAGTAGATACGCAGTATTTT
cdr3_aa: CASSRPAGVDTQYF

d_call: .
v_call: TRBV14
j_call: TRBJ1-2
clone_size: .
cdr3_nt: TGTGCCAGCAGCCAAGCACGGGATGGAGTGGGCTACACCTTC
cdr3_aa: CASSQARDGVGYTF

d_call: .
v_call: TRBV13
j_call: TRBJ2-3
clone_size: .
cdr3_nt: TGTGCCAGCAGCTTACGGCAGGGGTCTGGTGGGGATACGCAGTATTTT
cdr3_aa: CASSLRQGSGGDTQYF

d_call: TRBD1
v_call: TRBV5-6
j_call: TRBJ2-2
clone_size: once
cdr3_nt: TGTGCCAGCAGCTGGGGACAGAGCACCGGGGAGCTGTTTTTT
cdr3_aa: CASSWGQSTGELFF

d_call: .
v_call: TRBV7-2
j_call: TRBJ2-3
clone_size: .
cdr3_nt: TGTGCCAGCAGCTTAGTGGCTAGCACAGATACGCAGTATTTT
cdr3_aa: CASSLVASTDTQYF

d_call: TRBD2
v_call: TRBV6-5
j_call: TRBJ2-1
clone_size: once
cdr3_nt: TGTGCCAGCAGTCGCGGACTAGCGGAGTACAATGAGCAGTTCTTC
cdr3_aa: CASSRGLAEYNEQFF

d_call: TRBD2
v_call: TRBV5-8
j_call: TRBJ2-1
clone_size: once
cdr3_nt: TGTGCCAGCAGCCCCGGAGAGTGGGAGGGCCGGAGCGATGAGCAGTTCTTC
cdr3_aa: CASSPGEWEGRSDEQFF

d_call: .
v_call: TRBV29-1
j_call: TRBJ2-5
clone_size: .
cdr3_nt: TGCAGCGTATCTCGTGGGAGGGAGACCCAGTACTTC
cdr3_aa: CSVSRGRETQYF

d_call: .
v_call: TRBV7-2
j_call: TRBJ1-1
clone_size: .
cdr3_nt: TGTGCCAGCAGCTCCCAGGTAAACTTGAACACTGAAGCTTTCTTT
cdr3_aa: CASSSQVNLNTEAFF

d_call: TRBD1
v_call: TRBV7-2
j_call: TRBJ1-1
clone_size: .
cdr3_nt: TGTGCCAGCAGCCCATGGACAGGGCGGGGCACTGAAGCTTTCTTT
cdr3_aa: CASSPWTGRGTEAFF

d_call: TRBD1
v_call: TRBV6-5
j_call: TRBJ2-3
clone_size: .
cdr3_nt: TGTGCCAGCAGTTACGGGACAGGGGGCTTCGGTACGCAGTATTTT
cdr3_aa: CASSYGTGGFGTQYF

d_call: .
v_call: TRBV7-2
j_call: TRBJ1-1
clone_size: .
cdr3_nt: TGTGCCAGCAGGCCTACTATACCGAGTGAAGCTTTCTTT
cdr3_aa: CASRPTIPSEAFF

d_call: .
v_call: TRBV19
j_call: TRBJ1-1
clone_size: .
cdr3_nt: TGTGCCAGTTTAGACAGTGTTGACACTGAAGCTTTCTTT
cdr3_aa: CASLDSVDTEAFF

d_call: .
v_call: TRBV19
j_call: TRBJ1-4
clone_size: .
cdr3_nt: TGTGCCAGTACCCCACCCGCAGGGGTGGTTGCTAATGAAAAACTGTTTTTT
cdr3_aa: CASTPPAGVVANEKLFF

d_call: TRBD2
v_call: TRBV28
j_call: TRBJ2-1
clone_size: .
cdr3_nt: TGTGCCAGCAGTTTTTCCCGGGGACGCCCGGGACTAGCCTACAATGAGCAGTTCTTC
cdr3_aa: CASSFSRGRPGLAYNEQFF

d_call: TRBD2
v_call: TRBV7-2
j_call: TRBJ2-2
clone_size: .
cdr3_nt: TGTGCCAGCAGCCGACGGACTAGCGGATACACCGGGGAGCTGTTTTTT
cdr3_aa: CASSRRTSGYTGELFF

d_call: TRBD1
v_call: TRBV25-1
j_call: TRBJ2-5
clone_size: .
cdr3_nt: TGTGCCAGCAGGGGGACAGGGGGCGAGACCCAGTACTTC
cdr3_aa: CASRGTGGETQYF

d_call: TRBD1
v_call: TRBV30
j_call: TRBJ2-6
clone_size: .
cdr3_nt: TGTGCCTGGAGGACAGGGTCCTCTGGGGCCAACGTCCTGACTTTC
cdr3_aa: CAWRTGSSGANVLTF

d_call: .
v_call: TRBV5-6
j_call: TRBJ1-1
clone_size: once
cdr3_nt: TGTGCCAGCAGCCCCGGACAGACCGAAGCTTTCTTT
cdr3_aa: CASSPGQTEAFF

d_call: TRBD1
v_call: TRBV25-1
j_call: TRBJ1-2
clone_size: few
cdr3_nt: TGTGCCAGCAGTGGACAGGGGGAAGGCTACACCTTC
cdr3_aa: CASSGQGEGYTF